This paragraph reports one T cell receptor (beta chain). The antigen is undetermined. Measured with immunoSEQ multiplex PCR; TCRdb has only the in-frame clones, and not every one. Of approximately 150,000 clones in the sample, approximately 86% were seen once. These data come from a study of T cell responses to AZD1222 COVID-19 vaccine. Trimming removed 2 bases from V and 6 bases from J; junction bases left unmatched: 13. The CDR3 consists of 17 residues. The germline gives CDR1 SGDLS, CDR2 YYNGEE. Study-level results: Clonal diversity was possibly underestimated, and the donors were mostly white British, with more females.

The rearrangement joins TRBV9 to TRBJ1-2; 10 positions match TRBD1. The specimen was peripheral blood, collected 28 days after the second dose of the MenACWY control vaccine. This receptor was taken from an adult who received the MenACWY meningococcal vaccine as a control. CDR3 DNA sequence: TGTGCCAGCAGCGTGGCCGGTGACAGGGGGCGCAGAAATGGCTACACCTTC. It translates to CASSVAGDRGRRNGYTF.